This T cell receptor beta chain is drawn from a study of human T cells and chemical hapten exposure. Study observations and caveats: Among expanded TCRs, significantly more large CDR3 similarity clusters formed than among controls.

Note on this clonotype: As yet, its antigen is unknown.

In TCRdb, the RACE reads were re-called with MiXCR into one record per CDR3 protein. The table lists around 380,000 distinct CDR3 sequences, approximately 5.8% of them singletons. Time point defined: pre-sensitization, week 0. Treatment denoted: therapeutic diphenylcyclopropenone sensitization with weekly scalp DPC. The sample consisted of whole blood, taken in connection with sensitization to the hapten diphenylcyclopropenone (DPC). This clonotype was obtained from a woman under 30 with alopecia areata. Some clones in this sample may be carry-over from other donors' samples.

DNA for the CDR3: TGTGCCAGCAGCGTGGGGCGGGGGCTTCTCAGCAATCAGCCCCAGCATTTT. Protein sequence: CASSVGRGLLSNQPQHF. The rearrangement uses TRBV9 and TRBJ1-5; perhaps TRBD1 as D (6 bases). The CDR3 spans 17 residues. V shed 2 bases and J shed 1 base, with 16 bases lying between them. The V gene's germline CDR1 is SGDLS and CDR2 YYNGEE.